One and the same sample provided the 5 T cell receptor beta chains below, sequenced in a study of cytotoxic CD8 clonotypes in ibrutinib-treated CLL. The data were produced by immunoSEQ multiplex PCR, yet TCRdb's version contains in-frame clones alone and is incomplete. Here the sample spans roughly 200,000 clones, around 75% being singletons. The sample consisted of PBMCs, taken after 12 months of ibrutinib treatment. Receptor source: a human donor with chronic lymphocytic leukemia.

The chain carries TRBV7-3 and TRBJ1-2; a possible D gene is TRBD1 (5 bases). CDR1 and CDR2 (germline): SGHTA, FQGTGA. This CDR3 is built from 14 residues. V lost 6 bases and J lost 1, with 12 bases in between. The CDR3 here is CASSPTGFNYGYTF. For the CDR3, the DNA is TGTGCCAGCAGTCCTACAGGTTTTAACTATGGCTACACCTTC.

The chain links TRBV9 to TRBJ2-5; 11 bases are a match to TRBD1. Germline CDR1 is SGDLS and CDR2 is YYNGEE. The CDR3 length is 17 residues. The junction had 10 bases not matched to a gene; V was cut back by 4 bases and J by 2 bases. CDR3 protein: CASSLGGQGANQETQYF. The CDR3 bases are TGTGCCAGCAGCTTGGGAGGACAGGGGGCTAATCAAGAGACCCAGTACTTC. Full variable domain (remainder filled in from reference TRBV9 and TRBJ2-5): DSGVTQTPKHLITATGQRVTLRCSPRSGDLSVYWYQQSLDQGLQFLIQYYNGEERAKGNILERFSAQQFPDLHSELNLSSLELGDSALYFCASSLGGQGANQETQYFGPGTRLLVL.

The V gene is TRBV19, the J gene TRBJ2-3; 9 bases line up with TRBD1. Germline CDR1 reads LNHDA; CDR2 reads SQIVND (reference sequence). The CDR3 covers 16 residues. The J segment lost 2 bases and the V segment lost 3 bases, leaving 6 bases of the junction unmatched. CDR3: CASSIGDRDFTDTQYF. The CDR3, as DNA: TGTGCCAGTAGTATCGGGGACAGGGATTTCACAGATACGCAGTATTTT.

The V call is TRBV7-2, the J call TRBJ1-3; D is perhaps TRBD1 (5 bases). This CDR3 spans 15 amino acids. Germline V gene sequence: CDR1 SGHTA, CDR2 FQGNSA. V lost 1 base, J lost 2 bases, and 9 bases lay in between. As DNA, the CDR3 is TGTGCCAGCAGCTTAGGGGCAGGGCCTGGAAACACCATATATTTT. This gives the protein CASSLGAGPGNTIYF. The variable domain in full, with the rest retrieved from reference TRBV7-2 and TRBJ1-3, is GAGVSQSPSNKVTEKGKDVELRCDPISGHTALYWYRQSLGQGLEFLIYFQGNSAPDKSGLPSDRFSAERTGGSVSTLTIQRTQQEDSAVYLCASSLGAGPGNTIYFGEGSWLTVV.

The chain employs TRBV7-2 and TRBJ2-1; 12 bases agree with TRBD1. V shed 4 bases and J 10 bases; nucleotides not matched to a gene: 8. From germline, CDR1 is SGHTA and CDR2 FQGNSA. This CDR3 comprises 15 residues. DNA for the CDR3: TGTGCCAGCAGCTCCCGGGACAGGGGGCTCTTGGAGCAGTTCTTC. Encoded protein: CASSSRDRGLLEQFF.